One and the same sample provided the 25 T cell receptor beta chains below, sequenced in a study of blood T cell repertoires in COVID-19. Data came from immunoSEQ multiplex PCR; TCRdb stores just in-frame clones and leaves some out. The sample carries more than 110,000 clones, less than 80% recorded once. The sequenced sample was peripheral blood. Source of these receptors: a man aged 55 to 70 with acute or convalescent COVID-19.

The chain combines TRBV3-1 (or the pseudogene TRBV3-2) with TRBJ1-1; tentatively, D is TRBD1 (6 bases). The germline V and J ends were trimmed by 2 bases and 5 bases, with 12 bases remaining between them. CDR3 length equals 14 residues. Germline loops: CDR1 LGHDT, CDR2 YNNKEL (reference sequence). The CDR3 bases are TGTGCCAGCAGCCAAAGGGGGTTCCAGACTGAAGCTTTCTTT. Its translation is CASSQRGFQTEAFF.

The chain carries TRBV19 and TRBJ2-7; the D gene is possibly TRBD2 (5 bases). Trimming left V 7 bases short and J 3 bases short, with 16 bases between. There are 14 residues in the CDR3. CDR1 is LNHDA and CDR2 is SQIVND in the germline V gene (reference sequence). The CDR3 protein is CASKVEDRSYEQYF. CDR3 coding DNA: TGTGCCAGTAAGGTGGAGGATAGAAGCTACGAGCAGTACTTC.

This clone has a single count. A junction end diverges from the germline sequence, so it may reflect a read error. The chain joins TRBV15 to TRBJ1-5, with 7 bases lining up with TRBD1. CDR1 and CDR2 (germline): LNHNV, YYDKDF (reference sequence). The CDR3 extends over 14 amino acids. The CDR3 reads CATRRTGVYQPQHF. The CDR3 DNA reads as TGTGCCACCCGCAGAACAGGGGTCTATCAGCCCCAGCATTTT.

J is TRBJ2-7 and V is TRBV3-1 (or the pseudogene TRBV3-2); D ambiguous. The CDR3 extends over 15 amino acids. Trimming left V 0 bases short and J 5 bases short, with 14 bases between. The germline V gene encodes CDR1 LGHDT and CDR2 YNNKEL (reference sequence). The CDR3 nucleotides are TGTGCCAGCAGCCAAGAGCAAGGCAGGTCCGACGAGCAGTACTTC. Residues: CASSQEQGRSDEQYF.

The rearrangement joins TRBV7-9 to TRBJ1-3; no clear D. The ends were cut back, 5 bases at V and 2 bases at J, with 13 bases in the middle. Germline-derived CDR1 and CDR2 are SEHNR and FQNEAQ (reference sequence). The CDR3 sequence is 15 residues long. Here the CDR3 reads CASSPRVITGNTIYF. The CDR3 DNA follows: TGTGCCAGCAGCCCGAGGGTAATTACTGGAAACACCATATATTTT.

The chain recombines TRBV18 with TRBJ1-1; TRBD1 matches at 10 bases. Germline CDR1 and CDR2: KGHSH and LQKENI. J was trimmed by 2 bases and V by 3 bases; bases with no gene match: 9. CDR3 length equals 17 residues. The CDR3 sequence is CASSPRQGAPSNTEAFF. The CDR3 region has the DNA TGTGCCAGCTCACCGAGACAGGGGGCCCCCTCTAACACTGAAGCTTTCTTT.

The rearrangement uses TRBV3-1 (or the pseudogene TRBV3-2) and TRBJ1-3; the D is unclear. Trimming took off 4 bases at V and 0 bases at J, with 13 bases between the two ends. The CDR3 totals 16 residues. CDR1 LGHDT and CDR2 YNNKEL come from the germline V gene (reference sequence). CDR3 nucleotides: TGTGCCAGCAGCCGCTCGGAGCGCCGCTCTGGAAACACCATATATTTT. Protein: CASSRSERRSGNTIYF.

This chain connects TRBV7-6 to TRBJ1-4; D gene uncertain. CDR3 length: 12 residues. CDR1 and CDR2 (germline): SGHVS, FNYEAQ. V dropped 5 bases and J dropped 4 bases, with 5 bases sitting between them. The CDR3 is CASSQINEKLFF. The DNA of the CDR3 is TGTGCCAGCAGCCAAATTAATGAAAAACTGTTTTTT.

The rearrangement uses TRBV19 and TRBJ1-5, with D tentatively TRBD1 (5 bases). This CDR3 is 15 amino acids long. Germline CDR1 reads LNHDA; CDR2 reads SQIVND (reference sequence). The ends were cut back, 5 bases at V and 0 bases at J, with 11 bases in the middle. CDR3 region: CASSWGTNSNQPQHF. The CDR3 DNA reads TGTGCCAGTAGTTGGGGGACTAATAGCAATCAGCCCCAGCATTTT. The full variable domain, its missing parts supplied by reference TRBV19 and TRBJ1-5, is DGGITQSPKYLFRKEGQNVTLSCEQNLNHDAMYWYRQDPGQGLRLIYYSQIVNDFQKGDIAEGYSVSREKKESFPLTVTSAQKNPTAFYLCASSWGTNSNQPQHFGDGTRLSIL.

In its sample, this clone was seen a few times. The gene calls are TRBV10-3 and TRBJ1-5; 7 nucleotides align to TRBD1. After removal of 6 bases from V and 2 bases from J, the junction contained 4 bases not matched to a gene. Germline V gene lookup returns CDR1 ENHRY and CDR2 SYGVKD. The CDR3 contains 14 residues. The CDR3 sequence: CAISADRGNQPQHF. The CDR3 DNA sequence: TGTGCCATCAGCGCCGACAGGGGCAATCAGCCCCAGCATTTT.

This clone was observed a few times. The DNA for the CDR3 is TGTGCCAGCAGCCTTTTAGCGGTTAGCACAGATACGCAGTATTTT. This translates into CASSLLAVSTDTQYF. V usage is TRBV28 and J usage is TRBJ2-3, with D possibly TRBD2 on 6 matching bases. This CDR3 is 15 amino acids long. Germline V gene data show CDR1 as MDHEN and CDR2 as SYDVKM. V lost 6 bases and J 0 bases, leaving 13 bases between the germline ends. Full variable domain (missing parts from reference TRBV28 and TRBJ2-3): DVKVTQSSRYLVKRTGEKVFLECVQDMDHENMFWYRQDPGLGLRLIYFSYDVKMKEKGDIPEGYSVSREKKERFSLILESASTNQTSMYLCASSLLAVSTDTQYFGPGTRLTVL.

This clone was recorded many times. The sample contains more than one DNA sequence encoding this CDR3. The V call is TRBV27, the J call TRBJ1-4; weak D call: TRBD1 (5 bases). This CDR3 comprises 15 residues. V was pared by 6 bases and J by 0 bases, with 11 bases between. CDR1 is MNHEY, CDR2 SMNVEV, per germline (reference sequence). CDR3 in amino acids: CASSPQGATNEKLFF. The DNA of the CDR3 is TGTGCCAGCAGCCCTCAGGGCGCAACTAATGAAAAACTGTTTTTT.

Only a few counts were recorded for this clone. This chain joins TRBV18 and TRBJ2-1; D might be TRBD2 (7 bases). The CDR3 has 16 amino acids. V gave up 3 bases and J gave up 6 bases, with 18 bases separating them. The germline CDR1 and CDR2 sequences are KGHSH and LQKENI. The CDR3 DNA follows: TGTGCCAGCTCACCGACTAGCACACAGGGAGGCAATGAGCAGTTCTTC. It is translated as CASSPTSTQGGNEQFF.

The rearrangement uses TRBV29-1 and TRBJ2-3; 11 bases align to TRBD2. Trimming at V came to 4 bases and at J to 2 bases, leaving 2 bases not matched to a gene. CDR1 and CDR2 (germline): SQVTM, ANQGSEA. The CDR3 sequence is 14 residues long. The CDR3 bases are TGCAGCGTTGGGACTAGCGGGTTCACAGATACGCAGTATTTT. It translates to CSVGTSGFTDTQYF.

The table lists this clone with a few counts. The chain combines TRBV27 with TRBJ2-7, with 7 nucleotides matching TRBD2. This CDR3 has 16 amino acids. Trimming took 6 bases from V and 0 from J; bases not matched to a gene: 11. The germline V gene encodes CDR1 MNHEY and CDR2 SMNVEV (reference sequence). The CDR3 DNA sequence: TGTGCCAGCAGCCCCTACTGGAGCGGGAACTCCTACGAGCAGTACTTC. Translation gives CASSPYWSGNSYEQYF.

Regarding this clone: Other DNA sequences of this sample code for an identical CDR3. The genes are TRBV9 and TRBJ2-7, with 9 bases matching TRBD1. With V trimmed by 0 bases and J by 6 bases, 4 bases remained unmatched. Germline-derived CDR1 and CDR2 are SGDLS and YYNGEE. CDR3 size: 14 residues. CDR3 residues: CASSVGDRVGEQYF. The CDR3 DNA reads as TGTGCCAGCAGCGTAGGGGACAGGGTTGGCGAGCAGTACTTC.

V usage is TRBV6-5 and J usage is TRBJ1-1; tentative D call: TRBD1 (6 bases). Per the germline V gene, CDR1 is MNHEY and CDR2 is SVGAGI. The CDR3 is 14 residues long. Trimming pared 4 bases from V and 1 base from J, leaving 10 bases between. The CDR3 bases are TGTGCCAGCAGTTCCCAGGGACAGAACACTGAAGCTTTCTTT. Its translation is CASSSQGQNTEAFF.

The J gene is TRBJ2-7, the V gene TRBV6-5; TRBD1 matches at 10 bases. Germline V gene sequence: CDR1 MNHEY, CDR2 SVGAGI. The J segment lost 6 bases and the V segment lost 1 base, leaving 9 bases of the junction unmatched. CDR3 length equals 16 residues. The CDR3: CASSYYPTGGSGEQYF. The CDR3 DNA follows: TGTGCCAGCAGTTACTATCCGACAGGGGGCTCAGGCGAGCAGTACTTC.

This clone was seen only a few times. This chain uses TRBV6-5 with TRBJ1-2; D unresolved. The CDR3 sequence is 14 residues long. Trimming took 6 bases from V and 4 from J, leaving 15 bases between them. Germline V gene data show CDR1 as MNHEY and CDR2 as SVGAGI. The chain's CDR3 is CASRASVVSYGYTF. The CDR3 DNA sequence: TGTGCCAGCAGAGCCAGCGTAGTAAGCTATGGCTACACCTTC.

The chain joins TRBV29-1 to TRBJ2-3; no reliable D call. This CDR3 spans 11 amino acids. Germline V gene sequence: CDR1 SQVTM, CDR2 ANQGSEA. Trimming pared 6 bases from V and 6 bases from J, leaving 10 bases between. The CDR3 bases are TGCAGCGTACAGATCATGGATACGCAGTATTTT. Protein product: CSVQIMDTQYF.

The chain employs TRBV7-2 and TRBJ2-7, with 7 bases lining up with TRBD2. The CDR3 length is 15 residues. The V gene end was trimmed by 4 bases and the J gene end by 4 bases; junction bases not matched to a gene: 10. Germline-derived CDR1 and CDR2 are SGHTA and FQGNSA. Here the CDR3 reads CASSSAGSSGYEQYF. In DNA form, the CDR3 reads TGTGCCAGCAGCTCAGCCGGTTCTAGCGGTTACGAGCAGTACTTC.

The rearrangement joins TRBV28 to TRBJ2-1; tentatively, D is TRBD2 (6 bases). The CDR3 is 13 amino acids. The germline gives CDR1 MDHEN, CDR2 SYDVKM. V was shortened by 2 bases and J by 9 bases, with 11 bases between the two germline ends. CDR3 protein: CASSLMGGGEQFF. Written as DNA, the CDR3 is TGTGCCAGCAGTTTAATGGGAGGTGGTGAGCAGTTCTTC.

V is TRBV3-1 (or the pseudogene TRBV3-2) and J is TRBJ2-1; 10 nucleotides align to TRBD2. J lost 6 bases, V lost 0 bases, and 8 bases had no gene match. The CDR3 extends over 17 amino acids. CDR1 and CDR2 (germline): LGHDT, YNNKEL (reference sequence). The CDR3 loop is CASSQERSGRAFNEQFF. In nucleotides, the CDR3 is TGTGCCAGCAGCCAAGAACGGAGCGGGAGGGCTTTCAATGAGCAGTTCTTC.

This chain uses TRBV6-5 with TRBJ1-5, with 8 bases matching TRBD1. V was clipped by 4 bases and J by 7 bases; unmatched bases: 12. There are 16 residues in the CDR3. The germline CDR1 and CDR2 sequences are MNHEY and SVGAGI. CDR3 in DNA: TGTGCCAGCAGTTCCCGGACAGGGCAGATCTCCCAGCCCCAGCATTTT. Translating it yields CASSSRTGQISQPQHF.

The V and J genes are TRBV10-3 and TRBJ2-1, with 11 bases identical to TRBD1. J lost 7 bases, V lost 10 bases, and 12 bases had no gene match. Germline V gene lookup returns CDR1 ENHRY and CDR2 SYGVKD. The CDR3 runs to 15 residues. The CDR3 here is CANRASGQGANEQFF. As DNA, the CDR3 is TGTGCCAACAGGGCTTCAGGACAGGGGGCAAATGAGCAGTTCTTC.